This entry describes one T cell receptor (beta chain). The antigen is not known. This sample is drawn from a study of cytomegalovirus exposure and HLA in healthy donors. Researchers ran the PCR with 60 Vbeta and 13 Jbeta primers. Method: immunoSEQ multiplex PCR; TCRdb's copy keeps in-frame clones and lacks some. The data show about 64,000 clones, with roughly 85% seen just once and over 8.5% held by the top ten. Study observations and caveats: Later analysis revealed greater clonal expansion in HLA-associated TCR beta chains than in equally common others. Being productive about 87% or about 30% of the time was typical of most TCR beta V segments in an earlier analysis.

V was trimmed by 1 base and J by 5 bases, leaving 6 bases between them. The CDR3 is 14 amino acids. Germline V gene data show CDR1 as KGHSH and CDR2 as LQKENI. Whereas donors were nominally healthy upon sampling, unrecorded immune exposures were probable. The clonotype was recovered from a female donor in good health and CMV-seronegative. Specimen: PBMCs. V is TRBV18 and J is TRBJ1-6; D is unclear. This CDR3 reads CASSPQSDNSPLHF. For the CDR3, the DNA is TGTGCCAGCTCACCACAGAGTGATAATTCACCCCTCCACTTT.